Each of the 20 T cell receptor beta chains below was sequenced from the same sample in a study of blood T cells in healthy people across ages. A second PCR, run for about 6 to 11 cycles, used a sample-barcoded 5' primer plus a J-beta primer mix. TCRdb reprocessed the 5' RACE reads via MiXCR and lists one record per CDR3 protein. The sample holds hundreds of thousands of distinct CDR3 sequences, around 36% seen once. Input material: blood. All receptors derive from a man younger than 30 in good health.

The V call is TRBV7-9, the J call TRBJ2-7; a weak D match, TRBD1 (6 bases). This CDR3 is built from 18 residues. Germline V CDR1 and CDR2: SEHNR, FQNEAQ (reference sequence). Trimming cost V 3 bases and J 2 bases, with 23 bases left between them. The DNA for the CDR3 is TGTGCCAGCAGCTTCGCAGAGACGGGACACCCCAGCCCCTACGAGCAGTACTTC. Translation gives CASSFAETGHPSPYEQYF.

The chain uses TRBV4-2 and TRBJ1-1; D gene unclear. V was cut by 4 bases and J by 1 base, with 7 bases left in between. The germline gives CDR1 LGHNA, CDR2 YNFKEQ. The CDR3 spans 13 residues. The DNA for the CDR3 is TGTGCCAGCAGCCTCACGACGAACACTGAAGCTTTCTTT. It codes for CASSLTTNTEAFF.

This clonotype was seen repeatedly, ten times or more. The chain joins TRBV7-2 to TRBJ2-3; no definite D call. This CDR3 region has 13 residues. Trimming removed 7 bases at V and 0 bases at J, with 8 bases between. Germline values: CDR1 SGHTA, CDR2 FQGNSA. In DNA form, the CDR3 reads TGTGCCAGCACGCGGACGAGCACAGATACGCAGTATTTT. Its protein product is CASTRTSTDTQYF.

The CDR3 spells CASRVEQGVNEKLFF. The CDR3 coding sequence is TGTGCCAGCAGGGTTGAACAGGGGGTTAATGAAAAACTGTTTTTT. This rearrangement joins TRBV12-3 or TRBV12-4 to TRBJ1-4; TRBD1 agrees at 8 bases. V trimming: 6 bases; J trimming: 4 bases; junction bases outside the gene matches: 7. The CDR3 covers 15 residues.

The J gene is TRBJ1-1, the V gene TRBV5-1, with 7 bases aligning to TRBD1. This CDR3 has 13 amino acids. J lost 5 bases, V lost 4 bases, and 5 bases had no gene match. Per the germline V gene, CDR1 is SGHRS and CDR2 is YFSETQ. CDR3 DNA sequence: TGCGCCAGCAGCGCCCAACAGGGGACTGAAGCTTTCTTT. Protein sequence: CASSAQQGTEAFF.

The sample holds one count of this clonotype. V is TRBV15 and J is TRBJ2-7; either TRBD1 or TRBD2 may fit D (6 bases each). The germline V gene encodes CDR1 LNHNV and CDR2 YYDKDF (reference sequence). CDR3 length equals 15 residues. Trimming stripped 0 bases from V and 12 bases from J, with 21 bases between. In DNA form, the CDR3 reads TGTGCCACCAGCAGAGATCAAGGGGGGTTTGAGACCCGGTACTTC. Its translation: CATSRDQGGFETRYF.

For this clonotype: A much bigger clone sits one base away, suggesting this may be a read error. The chain is built from TRBV10-3 and TRBJ2-1; 8 nucleotides line up with TRBD1. V shed 10 bases, J shed 15 bases, and the junction held 11 bases outside the gene matches. CDR1 ENHRY and CDR2 SYGVKD come from the germline V gene. The CDR3 sequence is 11 residues long. The CDR3 sequence is CATKGQGQRFF. CDR3 nucleotide sequence: TGTGCCACTAAAGGACAGGGTCAGCGGTTCTTC.

This clonotype showed up many times. The chain carries TRBV10-3 and TRBJ2-3, with 10 bases fitting TRBD2. The ends lost 0 bases at V and 4 bases at J; junction bases unmatched: 4. This CDR3 region has 16 residues. Looked up from germline, CDR1 is ENHRY and CDR2 is SYGVKD. The CDR3 protein is CAISESYTSGADTQYF. For the CDR3, the DNA is TGTGCCATCAGTGAGTCGTACACTAGCGGGGCAGATACGCAGTATTTT.

The V gene is TRBV4-1, the J gene TRBJ2-7; D could derive from TRBD1 or TRBD2 (7 bases each). This CDR3 is 14 amino acids long. Trimming took 0 bases from V and 7 from J, leaving 13 bases between them. Germline values: CDR1 MGHRA, CDR2 YSYEKL. The CDR3 loop reads CASSQDQGGREQYF. The DNA for the CDR3 is TGCGCCAGCAGCCAAGATCAGGGGGGGAGAGAGCAGTACTTC.

This clonotype has more than one count but fewer than ten. CDR3 coding DNA: TGTGCCAGCAGCTCGATGACAGGGGGCGCTGGGGACACTGAAGCTTTCTTT. This translates into CASSSMTGGAGDTEAFF. The chain combines TRBV13 with TRBJ1-1; 10 bases fit TRBD1. Germline V gene data show CDR1 as PRHDT and CDR2 as FYEKMQ (reference sequence). The length of the CDR3 is 17 residues. V shed 4 bases, J shed 3 bases, and the junction held 11 bases outside the gene matches.

The genes are TRBV5-1 and TRBJ2-7; possibly TRBD1 or TRBD2 for D (6 bases each). V gave up 4 bases and J gave up 10 bases, with 24 bases separating them. The CDR3 length is 15 residues. Per the germline V gene, CDR1 is SGHRS and CDR2 is YFSETQ. In DNA, the CDR3 is TGCGCCAGCAGCGAGGAGGGTTTGGGACAAACGGCCCAGTACTTC. Protein: CASSEEGLGQTAQYF.

The table lists this clonotype with many counts. J is TRBJ2-3 and V is TRBV20-1; the D is unclear. V was pared by 6 bases and J by 3 bases, with 19 bases between. Germline CDR1 is DFQATT and CDR2 is SNEGSKA (reference sequence). The CDR3 spans 15 residues. The CDR3: CSARTGFDKTDTQYF. CDR3 DNA sequence: TGCAGTGCAAGGACCGGGTTTGATAAGACAGATACGCAGTATTTT.

This clonotype was picked up a small number of times. V usage is TRBV7-2 and J usage is TRBJ2-7, with D perhaps TRBD1 (6 bases). This CDR3 region has 14 residues. Trimming pared 4 bases from V and 7 bases from J, leaving 17 bases between. Germline V gene sequence: CDR1 SGHTA, CDR2 FQGNSA. In nucleotides, the CDR3 is TGTGCCAGCAGCTCTTGGACAGTCTACAATGAGCAGTACTTC. Its protein product is CASSSWTVYNEQYF.

The chain carries TRBV6-2 or TRBV6-3 and TRBJ1-1; D call uncertain. V lost 2 bases and J 0 bases, leaving 7 bases between the germline ends. The CDR3 length is 14 residues. Germline CDR1 MNHEY, CDR2 SVGEGT. The CDR3 coding sequence is TGTGCCAGCAGTTACACGGCAGTGAACACTGAAGCTTTCTTT. Its translation is CASSYTAVNTEAFF.

V and J are TRBV10-3 and TRBJ1-1; TRBD1 matches 9 bases. The germline V gene has CDR1 ENHRY and CDR2 SYGVKD. This CDR3 has 15 residues. Trimming cost V 0 bases and J 1 base; bases outside gene matches: 0. Here the CDR3 DNA reads TGTGCCATCAGTGAGTCGGGACAGGGGAACACTGAAGCTTTCTTT. Amino acids: CAISESGQGNTEAFF.

This chain links TRBV5-1 with TRBJ2-5; D call uncertain. Gene TRBJ2-1 matches the end of the DNA better, so the J call may be wrong. There are 13 residues in the CDR3. Germline CDR1 is SGHRS and CDR2 is YFSETQ. In DNA, the CDR3 is TGCGCCAGCAGCCTTACAGATCAAGAGACCCAGTTCTTC. As protein: CASSLTDQETQFF.

This clonotype was detected a few times. This sequence joins TRBV4-3 and TRBJ1-4; D gene ambiguous. V lost 1 base and J lost 5, with 14 bases in between. This CDR3 contains 16 residues. Germline V gene sequence: CDR1 LGHNA, CDR2 YSLEER. The CDR3 coding sequence is TGCGCCAGCAGCCAAGGAGGCGCAAGCCCAAATGAAAAACTGTTTTTT. This gives the protein CASSQGGASPNEKLFF.

This clonotype has just a few counts. The chain carries TRBV14 and TRBJ2-1; 8 bases map to TRBD2. The germline CDR1 and CDR2 sequences are SGHDN and FVKESK. The V segment lost 4 bases and the J segment 6 bases; nucleotides outside the gene matches: 5. The CDR3 covers 14 residues. CDR3 coding DNA: TGTGCCAGCAGCCCGGGGGGGCGTATCAATGAGCAGTTCTTC. Its translation: CASSPGGRINEQFF.

This clonotype was counted between two and nine times. This chain connects TRBV20-1 to TRBJ2-1; D may be TRBD1 or TRBD2 (5 bases each). The ends were cut back, 3 bases at V and 6 bases at J, with 12 bases in the middle. The CDR3 is 13 residues long. The germline V gene has CDR1 DFQATT and CDR2 SNEGSKA (reference sequence). The CDR3 sequence: CSASGAGVNEQFF. CDR3 nucleotides: TGCAGTGCTAGTGGGGCCGGGGTCAATGAGCAGTTCTTC.

Of note for this clonotype: The junction and the germline gene differ at one end; a read error may be behind it. This rearrangement joins TRBV7-7 to TRBJ2-2; TRBD1 or TRBD2 may be the D gene (5 bases each). The CDR3 totals 13 residues. The germline V gene has CDR1 SSHAT and CDR2 FNYEAQ (reference sequence). The CDR3 nucleotides read TGTGCTAGCAGCTCAGGGACCACCGGGGAGCTGTTTTTT. This encodes CASSSGTTGELFF.